A single sample is the source of the 15 T cell receptor beta chains below, sequenced in a study of blood T cell repertoires in COVID-19. Profiling relied on immunoSEQ multiplex PCR, and the TCRdb table lists in-frame clones only, not all of them. Seen here are some 240,000 clones, roughly 85% observed once, and the top ten hold 2.4%. Sequencing was performed on peripheral blood. Receptors originate from a woman in her seventies with COVID-19, enrolled during active disease.

V gene TRBV10-3 combines with J gene TRBJ2-3; 8 bases line up with TRBD2. There are 14 residues in the CDR3. J lost 5 bases, V lost 3 bases, and 4 bases had no gene match. Germline assignment: CDR1 ENHRY and CDR2 SYGVKD. CDR3 in DNA: TGTGCCATCAGTGATGGGACTAGTGTAGATACGCAGTATTTT. This sequence encodes CAISDGTSVDTQYF.

The chain joins TRBV11-2 to TRBJ2-3, with 11 bases aligning to TRBD1. The germline CDR1 and CDR2 sequences are SGHAT and FQNNGV. Trimming removed 4 bases from V and 3 bases from J; junction bases left unmatched: 6. The CDR3 consists of 16 residues. CDR3: CASSSGTGGATDTQYF. The CDR3 DNA reads as TGTGCCAGCAGCTCAGGGACAGGGGGAGCTACAGATACGCAGTATTTT.

This clone was picked up a small number of times. The rearrangement uses TRBV7-9 and TRBJ1-2; D is unclear. The CDR3 is 14 residues long. Trimming pared 6 bases from V and 4 bases from J, leaving 15 bases between. CDR1 and CDR2 from the germline V gene are SEHNR and FQNEAQ (reference sequence). The CDR3 DNA is TGTGCCAGCAGGCGAGAAGGGAGTATCTATGGCTACACCTTC. Protein product: CASRREGSIYGYTF.

This chain links TRBV4-2 with TRBJ2-7, with 7 bases identical to TRBD2. After removal of 0 bases from V and 2 bases from J, the junction contained 4 bases not matched to a gene. CDR3 length: 15 residues. Germline CDR1 reads LGHNA; CDR2 reads YNFKEQ. The CDR3 region has the DNA TGTGCCAGCAGCCAAGAGGCCGCGGGGGCCTACGAGCAGTACTTC. This gives the protein CASSQEAAGAYEQYF.

The V gene is TRBV3-1 (or the pseudogene TRBV3-2), the J gene TRBJ1-1; D might be TRBD1 (6 bases). V dropped 4 bases and J dropped 0 bases, with 12 bases sitting between them. Looked up from germline, CDR1 is LGHDT and CDR2 is YNNKEL (reference sequence). The CDR3 has 15 amino acids. For the CDR3, the DNA is TGTGCCAGCAGCCCTACGACAGGCCTGAACACTGAAGCTTTCTTT. This translates into CASSPTTGLNTEAFF.

The table lists this clone with a count of one. This chain connects TRBV9 to TRBJ1-3; maybe TRBD1 (6 bases). V shed 4 bases and J shed 0 bases, with 20 bases lying between them. The CDR3 extends over 18 amino acids. Germline V gene data show CDR1 as SGDLS and CDR2 as YYNGEE. The chain's CDR3 is CASSPRGGTGNSGNTIYF. The CDR3 nucleotides read TGTGCCAGCAGCCCAAGAGGGGGAACAGGGAACTCTGGAAACACCATATATTTT.

The rearrangement links TRBV11-2 to TRBJ2-3, with 7 bases lining up with TRBD2. Per the germline V gene, CDR1 is SGHAT and CDR2 is FQNNGV. V gave up 3 bases and J gave up 3 bases; unmatched junction bases: 3. The CDR3 is made up of 14 amino acids. CDR3 sequence: CASSLVGGTDTQYF. In DNA, the CDR3 is TGTGCCAGCAGCTTGGTGGGGGGGACAGATACGCAGTATTTT.

The chain couples TRBV5-1 to TRBJ2-1, with TRBD2 matching over 16 bases. The CDR3 loop spans 18 amino acids. Germline V gene sequence: CDR1 SGHRS, CDR2 YFSETQ. After removal of 5 bases from V and 10 bases from J, the junction contained 15 bases not matched to a gene. The CDR3, as DNA: TGCGCCAGCAGACGTACGGGACTAGCGGGAGGGCCGGGAAAGGAGCAGTTCTTC. This encodes CASRRTGLAGGPGKEQFF.

CDR3 coding DNA: TGTGCCAGCAGTTACCCCGGCAATGAGCAGTTCTTC. The encoded protein is CASSYPGNEQFF. This rearrangement joins TRBV6-5 to TRBJ2-1; D is uncertain. CDR3 length: 12 amino acids. Germline assignment: CDR1 MNHEY and CDR2 SVGAGI. Trimming left V 2 bases short and J 6 bases short, with 5 bases between.

The V gene is TRBV19, the J gene TRBJ2-7; possible D gene TRBD1, 5 bases. Germline values: CDR1 LNHDA, CDR2 SQIVND (reference sequence). The CDR3 is 14 residues long. Trimming pared 6 bases from V and 5 bases from J, leaving 17 bases between. CDR3 sequence: CASSGIQGRHEQYF. CDR3 DNA sequence: TGTGCCAGTAGCGGTATTCAGGGCCGCCACGAGCAGTACTTC.

This rearrangement joins TRBV9 to TRBJ1-2, with TRBD1 matching over 7 bases. Trimming removed 0 bases from V and 6 bases from J; junction bases left unmatched: 8. CDR3 length equals 15 residues. Germline CDR1 is SGDLS and CDR2 is YYNGEE. CDR3 sequence reads: CASSVEGQIIHGYTF. The CDR3 nucleotides are TGTGCCAGCAGCGTAGAGGGACAGATAATCCATGGCTACACCTTC.

The chain carries TRBV14 and TRBJ1-1, with D uncertain. Trimming cost V 3 bases and J 1 base, with 6 bases left between them. The germline V gene has CDR1 SGHDN and CDR2 FVKESK. This CDR3 region has 13 residues. CDR3 in DNA: TGTGCCAGCAGCCAGGGGAGGAACACTGAAGCTTTCTTT. Residues: CASSQGRNTEAFF. Supplemented by reference TRBV14 and TRBJ1-1, the full variable domain reads EAGVTQFPSHSVIEKGQTVTLRCDPISGHDNLYWYRRVMGKEIKFLLHFVKESKQDESGMPNNRFLAERTGGTYSTLKVQPAELEDSGVYFCASSQGRNTEAFFGQGTRLTVV.

The V gene is TRBV10-2, the J gene TRBJ1-1; 12 bases match TRBD1. The CDR3 covers 15 residues. Germline CDR1 WSHSY, CDR2 SAAADI. V shed 0 bases and J 9 bases; nucleotides not matched to a gene: 5. DNA of the CDR3: TGCGCCAGCAGTGAGTCGCCGGGACAGGGGGCTCAAGCTTTCTTT. Translating gives CASSESPGQGAQAFF.

J is TRBJ2-1 and V is TRBV14, with 8 bases aligning to TRBD1. The CDR3 runs 14 residues. J was trimmed by 4 bases and V by 4 bases; bases with no gene match: 3. Looked up from germline, CDR1 is SGHDN and CDR2 is FVKESK. DNA of the CDR3: TGTGCCAGCAGCCCCCGGACAGGGTACAATGAGCAGTTCTTC. Translation gives CASSPRTGYNEQFF.

The chain uses TRBV4-3 and TRBJ1-2; TRBD1 matches at 7 bases. The V segment lost 4 bases and the J segment 2 bases; nucleotides outside the gene matches: 10. The CDR3 covers 16 residues. Germline V gene lookup returns CDR1 LGHNA and CDR2 YSLEER. The CDR3 loop is CASSLSPTDRNYGYTF. In nucleotides, the CDR3 is TGCGCCAGCAGCCTAAGCCCCACGGACAGGAACTATGGCTACACCTTC.